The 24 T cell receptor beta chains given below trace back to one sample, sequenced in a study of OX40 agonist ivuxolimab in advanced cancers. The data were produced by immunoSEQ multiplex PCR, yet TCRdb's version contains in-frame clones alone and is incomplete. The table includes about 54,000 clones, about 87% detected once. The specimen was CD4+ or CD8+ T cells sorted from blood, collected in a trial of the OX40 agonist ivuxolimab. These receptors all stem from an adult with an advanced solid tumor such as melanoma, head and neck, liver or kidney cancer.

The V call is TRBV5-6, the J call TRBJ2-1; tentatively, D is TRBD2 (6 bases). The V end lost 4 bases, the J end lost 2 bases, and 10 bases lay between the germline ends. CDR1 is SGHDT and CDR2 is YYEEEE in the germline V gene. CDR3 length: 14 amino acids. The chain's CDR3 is CASSRAGTYNEQFF. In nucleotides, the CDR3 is TGTGCCAGCAGCCGGGCGGGGACCTACAATGAGCAGTTCTTC.

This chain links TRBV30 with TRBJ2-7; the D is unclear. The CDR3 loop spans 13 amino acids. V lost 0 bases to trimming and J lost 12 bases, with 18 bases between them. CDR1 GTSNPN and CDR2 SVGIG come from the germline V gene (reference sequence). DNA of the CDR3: TGTGCCTGGAGTGTAACCCCTGCAGGCGCCCTGTACTTC. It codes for CAWSVTPAGALYF.

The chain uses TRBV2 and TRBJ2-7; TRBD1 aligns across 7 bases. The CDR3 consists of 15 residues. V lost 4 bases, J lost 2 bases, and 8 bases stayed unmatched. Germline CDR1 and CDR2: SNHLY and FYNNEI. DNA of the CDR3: TGTGCCAGCAGTGGACAAGGGGGCGCGACCTACGAGCAGTACTTC. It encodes CASSGQGGATYEQYF.

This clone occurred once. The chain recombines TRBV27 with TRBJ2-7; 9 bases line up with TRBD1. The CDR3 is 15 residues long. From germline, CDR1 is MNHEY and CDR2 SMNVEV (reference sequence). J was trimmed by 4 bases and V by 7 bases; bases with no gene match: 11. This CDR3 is CASIRTGTGRYEQYF. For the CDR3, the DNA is TGTGCCAGCATTCGAACCGGGACAGGGAGATACGAGCAGTACTTC.

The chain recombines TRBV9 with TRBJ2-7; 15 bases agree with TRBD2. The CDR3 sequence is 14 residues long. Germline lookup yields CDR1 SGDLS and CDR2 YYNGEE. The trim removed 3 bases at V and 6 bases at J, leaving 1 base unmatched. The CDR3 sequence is CASSAGLAGGEQYF. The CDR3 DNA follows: TGTGCCAGCAGCGCGGGACTAGCGGGAGGCGAGCAGTACTTC.

This CDR3 is CATSRGSNQPQHF. The CDR3 nucleotides read TGTGCCACCTCCCGGGGGAGCAATCAGCCCCAGCATTTT. The rearrangement joins TRBV6-1 to TRBJ1-5, with D possibly being TRBD1 (5 bases). Between the trimmed V and J ends, which lost 10 bases and 1 base, there was a span of 11 bases. From germline, CDR1 is MNHNS and CDR2 SASEGT. The CDR3 is made up of 13 amino acids.

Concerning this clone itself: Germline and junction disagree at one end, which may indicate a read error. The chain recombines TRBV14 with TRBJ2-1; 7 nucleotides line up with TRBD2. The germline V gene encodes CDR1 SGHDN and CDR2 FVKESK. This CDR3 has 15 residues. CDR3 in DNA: TGTGCCAACAGCCAAGCGGGGTTCACCTACAATGAGCAGTTCTTC. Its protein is CANSQAGFTYNEQFF.

The CDR3 DNA sequence: TGTGCCAGCTCAGGACAGGCCTCCGGCACTGAAGCTTTCTTT. Its translation: CASSGQASGTEAFF. The V gene is TRBV18, the J gene TRBJ1-1; 7 nucleotides agree with TRBD1. Germline trimming cut 5 bases from V and 4 bases from J; bases unmatched to any gene: 7. Germline V gene data show CDR1 as KGHSH and CDR2 as LQKENI. The CDR3 runs to 14 residues.

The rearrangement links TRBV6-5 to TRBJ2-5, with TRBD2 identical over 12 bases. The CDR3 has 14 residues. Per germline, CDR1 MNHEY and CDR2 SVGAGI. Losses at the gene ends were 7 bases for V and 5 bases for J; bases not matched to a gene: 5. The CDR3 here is CASTPSGGVETQYF. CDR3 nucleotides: TGTGCCAGCACCCCTAGCGGGGGGGTGGAGACCCAGTACTTC.

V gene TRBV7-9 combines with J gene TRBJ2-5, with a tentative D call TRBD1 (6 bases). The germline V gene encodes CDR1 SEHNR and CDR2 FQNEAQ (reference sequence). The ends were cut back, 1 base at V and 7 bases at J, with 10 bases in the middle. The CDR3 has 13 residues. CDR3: CASSLGTDVTQYF. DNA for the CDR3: TGTGCCAGCAGCTTAGGGACAGACGTGACCCAGTACTTC.

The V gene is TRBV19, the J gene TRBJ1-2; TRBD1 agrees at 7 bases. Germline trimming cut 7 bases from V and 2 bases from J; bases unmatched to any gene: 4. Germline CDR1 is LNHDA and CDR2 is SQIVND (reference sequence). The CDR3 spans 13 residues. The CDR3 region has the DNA TGTGCCAGTAACACACAGGGGAACTATGGCTACACCTTC. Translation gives CASNTQGNYGYTF.

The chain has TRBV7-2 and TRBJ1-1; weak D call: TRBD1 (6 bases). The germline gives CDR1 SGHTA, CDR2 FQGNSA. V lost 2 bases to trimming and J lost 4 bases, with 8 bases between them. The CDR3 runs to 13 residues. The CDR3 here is CASSLQGSTEAFF. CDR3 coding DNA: TGTGCCAGCAGCTTACAGGGGAGCACTGAAGCTTTCTTT.

CDR3 in DNA: TGCGCCAGCAGCTCGCGGGGAGCTTCCTACAATGAGCAGTTCTTC. Its translation: CASSSRGASYNEQFF. This rearrangement joins TRBV5-1 to TRBJ2-1; tentative D call: TRBD2 (6 bases). From germline, CDR1 is SGHRS and CDR2 YFSETQ. V lost 3 bases and J lost 1, with 11 bases in between. CDR3 length: 15 residues.

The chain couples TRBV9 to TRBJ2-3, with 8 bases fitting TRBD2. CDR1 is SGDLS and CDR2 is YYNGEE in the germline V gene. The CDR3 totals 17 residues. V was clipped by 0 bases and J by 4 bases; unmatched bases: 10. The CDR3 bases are TGTGCCAGCAGCGTAGAGCCAGCGGGAGTAGGATCAGATACGCAGTATTTT. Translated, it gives CASSVEPAGVGSDTQYF.

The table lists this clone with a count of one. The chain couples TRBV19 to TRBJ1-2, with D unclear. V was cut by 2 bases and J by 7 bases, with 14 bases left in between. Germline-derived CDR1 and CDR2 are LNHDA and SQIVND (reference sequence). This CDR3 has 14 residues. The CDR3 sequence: CASSIQDGKGGYTF. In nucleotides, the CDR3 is TGTGCCAGTAGTATACAGGATGGTAAGGGTGGCTACACCTTC. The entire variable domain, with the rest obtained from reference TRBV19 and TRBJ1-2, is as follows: DGGITQSPKYLFRKEGQNVTLSCEQNLNHDAMYWYRQDPGQGLRLIYYSQIVNDFQKGDIAEGYSVSREKKESFPLTVTSAQKNPTAFYLCASSIQDGKGGYTFGSGTRLTVV.

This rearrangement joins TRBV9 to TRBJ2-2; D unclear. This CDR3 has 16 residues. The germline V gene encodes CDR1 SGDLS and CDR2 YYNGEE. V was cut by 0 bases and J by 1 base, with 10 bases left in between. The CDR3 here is CASSVDGGLNTGELFF. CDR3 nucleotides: TGTGCCAGCAGCGTAGACGGCGGATTGAACACCGGGGAGCTGTTTTTT.

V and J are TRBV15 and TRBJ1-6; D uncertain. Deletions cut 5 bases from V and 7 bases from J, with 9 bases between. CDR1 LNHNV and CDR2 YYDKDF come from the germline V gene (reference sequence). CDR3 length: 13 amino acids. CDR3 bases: TGTGCCACCAGCGCGATGAGGAATTCACCCCTCCACTTT. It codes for CATSAMRNSPLHF.

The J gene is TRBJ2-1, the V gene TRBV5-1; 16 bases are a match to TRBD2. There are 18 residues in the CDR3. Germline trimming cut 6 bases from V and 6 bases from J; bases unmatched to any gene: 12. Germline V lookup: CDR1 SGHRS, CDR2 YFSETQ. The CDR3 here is CASTPGLAGGLLGNEQFF. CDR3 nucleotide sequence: TGCGCCAGCACCCCGGGACTAGCGGGAGGGCTTCTAGGCAATGAGCAGTTCTTC. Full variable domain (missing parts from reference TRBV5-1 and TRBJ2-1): KAGVTQTPRYLIKTRGQQVTLSCSPISGHRSVSWYQQTPGQGLQFLFEYFSETQRNKGNFPGRFSGRQFSNSRSEMNVSTLELGDSALYLCASTPGLAGGLLGNEQFFGPGTRLTVL.

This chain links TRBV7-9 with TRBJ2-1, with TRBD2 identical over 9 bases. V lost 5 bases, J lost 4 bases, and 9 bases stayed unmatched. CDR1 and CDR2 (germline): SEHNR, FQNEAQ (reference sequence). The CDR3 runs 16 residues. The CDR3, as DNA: TGTGCCAGCAGCATCATTAGCGGGAGTAGGTACAATGAGCAGTTCTTC. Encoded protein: CASSIISGSRYNEQFF.

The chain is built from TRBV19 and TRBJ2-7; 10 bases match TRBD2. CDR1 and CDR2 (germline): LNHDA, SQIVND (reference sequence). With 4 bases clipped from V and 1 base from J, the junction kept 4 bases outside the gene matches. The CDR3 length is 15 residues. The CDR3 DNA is TGTGCCAGTAGTAGCGGGACTAGCGAATCCTACGAGCAGTACTTC. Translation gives CASSSGTSESYEQYF.

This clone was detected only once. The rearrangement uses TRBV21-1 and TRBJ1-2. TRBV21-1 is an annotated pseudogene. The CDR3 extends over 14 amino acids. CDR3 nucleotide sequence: TGTGCCAGCAGCAAAGCGGAGCATACCTATGGCTACACCTTC. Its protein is CASSKAEHTYGYTF.

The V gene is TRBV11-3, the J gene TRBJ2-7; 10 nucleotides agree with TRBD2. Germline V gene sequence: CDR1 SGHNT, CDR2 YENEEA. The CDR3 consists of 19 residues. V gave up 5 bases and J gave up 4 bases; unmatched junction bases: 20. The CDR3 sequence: CASSGRIPRLAGRKYEQYF. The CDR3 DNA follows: TGTGCCAGCAGCGGCCGAATTCCCCGACTAGCGGGTAGAAAATACGAGCAGTACTTC.

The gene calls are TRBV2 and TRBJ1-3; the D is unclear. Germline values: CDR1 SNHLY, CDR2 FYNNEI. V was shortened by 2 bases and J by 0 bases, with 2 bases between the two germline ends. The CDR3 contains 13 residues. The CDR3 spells CASSESSGNTIYF. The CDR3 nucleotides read TGTGCCAGCAGTGAAAGCTCTGGAAACACCATATATTTT.

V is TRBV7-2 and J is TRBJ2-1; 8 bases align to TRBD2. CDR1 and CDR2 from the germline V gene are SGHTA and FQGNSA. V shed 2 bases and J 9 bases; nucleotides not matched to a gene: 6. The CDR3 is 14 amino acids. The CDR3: CASSLSGSDGEQFF. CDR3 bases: TGTGCCAGCAGCTTAAGCGGGAGCGACGGTGAGCAGTTCTTC. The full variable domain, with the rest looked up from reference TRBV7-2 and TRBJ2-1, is GAGVSQSPSNKVTEKGKDVELRCDPISGHTALYWYRQSLGQGLEFLIYFQGNSAPDKSGLPSDRFSAERTGGSVSTLTIQRTQQEDSAVYLCASSLSGSDGEQFFGPGTRLTVL.